This T cell receptor (beta chain) was retrieved from a study of patients and donors after allogeneic stem cell transplantation. MiXCR, run by TCRdb on the RT-PCR reads, gives a single entry per CDR3 protein. The top ten clones hold about 50% of a sample with fewer than 180,000 distinct CDR3 sequences, 30% to 45% of them seen once. The CDR3 sequence is 16 residues long. The germline V gene encodes CDR1 SGHRS and CDR2 YFSETQ. V lost 2 bases, J lost 2 bases, and 5 bases stayed unmatched. This clonotype was seen more than once but under ten times. This rearrangement joins TRBV5-1 to TRBJ2-1, with 9 bases lining up with TRBD2. This clonotype was sampled from a human donor who was either an allogeneic HSCT recipient or a stem cell or donor lymphocyte infusion donor (not recorded which). It is not recorded whose cells these are; they may come from a transplant donor. The sequencing input was blood, either unsorted or a sorted T cell fraction (not recorded which). As DNA, the CDR3 is TGCGCCAGCAGCTTATTAGCGGGGGAGACCTACAATGAGCAGTTCTTC. Translated: CASSLLAGETYNEQFF.